This TCR beta chain is drawn from a study of T cell repertoires in cytomegalovirus infection. Overall study: Newly reported HLA-C-restricted and thoroughly characterized HLA-B-restricted CMV epitopes were employed. Public signatures in TCR beta pointed to CMV infection and matching HLA type. Overall study results and limits: The cumulative frequency of public TCR beta families identified carriers of CMV plus the relevant HLA. Ex vivo, HLA-C-restricted CMV-specific TCR beta clonotypes prevailed over the rest of the response.

The CDR3 is 17 amino acids. From germline, CDR1 is SGHNT and CDR2 YENEEA. V was pared by 0 bases and J by 4 bases, with 15 bases between. From the reads, TCRdb called clonotypes with MiXCR, one entry per CDR3 protein. This table has about 480,000 distinct CDR3 sequences, 33% appearing once. In regard to this clonotype: Its antigen is currently unknown.

The chain uses TRBV11-3 and TRBJ2-2; no clear D. The specimen comprised cultured PBMCs, sampled from culture after CMV antigen stimulation. This sequence originates from a human donor in good health (CMV status not recorded). Some clones in this sample may be carry-over from other donors' samples. The CDR3 region has the DNA TGTGCCAGCAGCTTAGATATCGGAGACCCACCCACCGGGGAGCTGTTTTTT. Its protein product is CASSLDIGDPPTGELFF.